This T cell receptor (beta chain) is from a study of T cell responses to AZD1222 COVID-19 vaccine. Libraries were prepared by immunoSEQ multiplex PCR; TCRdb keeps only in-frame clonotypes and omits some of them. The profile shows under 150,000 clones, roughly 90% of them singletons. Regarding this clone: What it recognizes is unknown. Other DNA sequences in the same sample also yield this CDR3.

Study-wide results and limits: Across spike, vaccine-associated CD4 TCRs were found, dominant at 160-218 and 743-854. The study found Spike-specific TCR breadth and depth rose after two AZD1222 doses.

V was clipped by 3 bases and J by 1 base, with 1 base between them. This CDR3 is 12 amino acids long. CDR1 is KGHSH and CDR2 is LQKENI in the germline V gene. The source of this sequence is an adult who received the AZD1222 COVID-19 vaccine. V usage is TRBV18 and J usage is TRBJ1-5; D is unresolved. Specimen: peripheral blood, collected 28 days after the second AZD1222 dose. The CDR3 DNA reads TGTGCCAGCTCACCGAGCAATCAGCCCCAGCATTTT. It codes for CASSPSNQPQHF.